This T cell receptor beta chain was found in a study of long-term antiretroviral therapy in people with HIV. Donors needed at least one pre-ART PBMC sample plus at least two post-ART samples. The content of samples before DNA extraction was roughly 0.95-11 million cryopreserved PBMC. The V and J ends lost 0 bases and 8 bases respectively, with 5 bases between them. Germline-derived CDR1 and CDR2 are SGHRS and YFSETQ. The CDR3 length is 11 residues. This was the immunoSEQ v3.0 assay at survey level. Profiling relied on immunoSEQ multiplex PCR, and the TCRdb table lists in-frame clones only, not all of them. The sample has approximately 34,000 clones; around 86% are singletons.

The chain uses TRBV5-1 and TRBJ1-1, with D perhaps matching TRBD1 (5 bases). The clonotype originates from a man aged 18 to 29 with HIV. The specimen was unsorted PBMCs, collected 1 year after starting antiretroviral therapy. CDR3 sequence reads: CASSLDREAFF. The CDR3 bases are TGCGCCAGCAGCTTGGACAGGGAAGCTTTCTTT.